A single sample is the source of the 3 T cell receptor beta chains below, sequenced in a study of T cell responses to AZD1222 COVID-19 vaccine (dated by TCRdb to about 2021). The library was prepared using the immunoSEQ multiplex PCR assay. This is the immuneACCESS table as TCRdb keeps it, with only in-frame sequences that have V and J called. A part of the clones is gone; compared with another copy, unresolved V genes explain less than half, and the rest is unexplained. In this sample the table shows 85,000 to 100,000 clones, approximately 80% of which occur a single time. 21% of the sample is taken by the ten largest. The time point label of this sample denotes: baseline before first vaccination. The specimen was peripheral blood, collected on day 0 of AZD1222 vaccination. These receptors all come from an adult in good health.

This sequence joins TRBV18 and TRBJ2-1, with D maybe TRBD2 (6 bases). The V gene lost 1 base and the J gene lost 1 base, with 8 bases spanning the gap. Germline V gene data show CDR1 as KGHSH and CDR2 as LQKENI. CDR3 length: 15 amino acids. The CDR3 region is CASSPRRESYNEQFF. The CDR3 region has the DNA TGTGCCAGCTCACCACGGCGGGAATCCTACAATGAGCAGTTCTTC.

The CDR3 reads CASSVGSGGGGELFF. For the CDR3, the DNA is TGTGCCAGCAGCGTAGGGTCGGGAGGAGGCGGGGAGCTGTTTTTT. This chain connects TRBV9 to TRBJ2-2; 7 bases align to TRBD2. This CDR3 contains 15 residues. J gave up 7 bases and V 0 bases, and 6 bases lay outside the gene matches. Germline-derived CDR1 and CDR2 are SGDLS and YYNGEE.

This chain uses TRBV28 with TRBJ2-7; D is perhaps TRBD2 (6 bases). Trimming shortened V by 7 bases and J by 6 bases, and 22 bases separated the two germline ends. CDR3 length equals 15 residues. The V gene's germline CDR1 is MDHEN and CDR2 SYDVKM. The CDR3 loop reads CASNRRDLVGFEQYF. The DNA for the CDR3 is TGTGCCAGCAATAGGAGGGACTTAGTTGGGTTCGAGCAGTACTTC.